Below, 18 T cell receptor beta chains from the same sample are listed, as sequenced in a study of HIV-infected children after antiretroviral therapy interruption. Unique molecular identifiers were included in an RNA-based 3' RACE TCR library. TCRdb reprocessed the 3' RACE reads via MiXCR and lists one record per CDR3 protein. Of roughly 15,000 distinct CDR3 sequences in the sample, around 3.7% were seen once. Regarding treatment: PENTA 11 planned treatment interruption arm or continuous ART arm. This sample comprised CD45RA+ CD4+ T cells from PBMCs, obtained from a donor given antiretroviral therapy, either interrupted or continuous. The subset denotes: naive CD4+ CD45RA+ CD45RO- T cells. The receptors here all came from a child between 2 and 17 years old with HIV.

This clonotype showed up just a few times. The chain uses TRBV6-5 and TRBJ1-1; possible D gene TRBD1, 5 bases. The germline gives CDR1 MNHEY, CDR2 SVGAGI. V lost 6 bases and J 6 bases, leaving 14 bases between the germline ends. CDR3 length equals 13 residues. The CDR3 region has the DNA TGTGCCAGCAGCCCCCAGGGTTTCGCTGAAGCTTTCTTT. Translating it yields CASSPQGFAEAFF.

By sample share, this clonotype is medium-sized. The rearrangement links TRBV20-1 to TRBJ2-1; D is unresolved. The CDR3 totals 16 residues. The ends were cut back, 6 bases at V and 0 bases at J, with 18 bases in the middle. Per the germline V gene, CDR1 is DFQATT and CDR2 is SNEGSKA (reference sequence). The CDR3, as DNA: TGCAGTGCCACCTCCAATCAGGCCATCTCCTACAATGAGCAGTTCTTC. It codes for CSATSNQAISYNEQFF.

This clonotype was counted at least ten times. V and J are TRBV12-3 or TRBV12-4 and TRBJ1-5; D gene uncertain. V lost 6 bases, J lost 6 bases, and 12 bases lay in between. The CDR3 is 13 amino acids. The CDR3 loop reads CASSGVSGQPQHF. CDR3 in DNA: TGTGCCAGCAGCGGGGTTTCTGGTCAGCCCCAGCATTTT.

This clonotype showed up many times. The chain has TRBV6-1 and TRBJ1-5; 7 bases map to TRBD1. The germline V gene encodes CDR1 MNHNS and CDR2 SASEGT. V gave up 4 bases and J gave up 8 bases; unmatched junction bases: 14. This CDR3 has 16 residues. CDR3 sequence: CASSVPLGTVRKPQHF. Written as DNA, the CDR3 is TGTGCCAGCAGTGTTCCACTTGGGACAGTCCGTAAGCCCCAGCATTTT.

This clonotype was observed many times. J is TRBJ1-5 and V is TRBV6-1, with D unclear. Germline loops: CDR1 MNHNS, CDR2 SASEGT. V lost 3 bases and J 7 bases, leaving 4 bases between the germline ends. The CDR3 consists of 11 residues. CDR3 sequence: CASSEFQPQHF. In DNA, the CDR3 is TGTGCCAGCAGTGAGTTCCAGCCCCAGCATTTT.

This clonotype has at least ten counts. The chain carries TRBV5-1 and TRBJ2-1; D call uncertain. CDR3 length: 14 amino acids. Germline V gene data show CDR1 as SGHRS and CDR2 as YFSETQ. Trimming left V 2 bases short and J 5 bases short, with 11 bases between. CDR3 coding DNA: TGCGCCAGCAGCTTCGTGGGGTCAGACAATGAGCAGTTCTTC. This codes for CASSFVGSDNEQFF.

This clonotype was picked up many times. In DNA, the CDR3 is TGCAGCGTTGAAGATGGGTTAAGGGAGCAGTACTTC. Translated: CSVEDGLREQYF. The genes are TRBV29-1 and TRBJ2-7; D unresolved. The length of the CDR3 is 12 residues. Germline values: CDR1 SQVTM, CDR2 ANQGSEA. Trimming shortened V by 0 bases and J by 7 bases, and 10 bases separated the two germline ends.

The table lists this clonotype with many counts. The chain recombines TRBV7-2 with TRBJ2-5, with 11 bases lining up with TRBD2. The germline gives CDR1 SGHTA, CDR2 FQGNSA. The CDR3 has 18 amino acids. Trimming removed 1 base from V and 2 bases from J; junction bases left unmatched: 9. The CDR3 region is CASSLGGSGGAGQETQYF. The CDR3 region has the DNA TGTGCCAGCAGCTTAGGGGGTAGCGGGGGGGCCGGGCAAGAGACCCAGTACTTC.

This clonotype was observed at least ten times. The CDR3 reads CASSSISTDTQYF. The DNA for the CDR3 is TGTGCCAGCAGTTCCATTAGCACAGATACGCAGTATTTT. The chain links TRBV27 to TRBJ2-3; D unresolved. This CDR3 is built from 13 residues. Trimming stripped 4 bases from V and 0 bases from J, with 5 bases between. Germline assignment: CDR1 MNHEY and CDR2 SMNVEV (reference sequence).

This clonotype was detected ten times or more. This chain joins TRBV28 and TRBJ1-1; a possible D gene is TRBD1 (5 bases). The length of the CDR3 is 17 residues. Germline assignment: CDR1 MDHEN and CDR2 SYDVKM. V lost 5 bases and J 4 bases, leaving 23 bases between the germline ends. Here the CDR3 DNA reads TGTGCCAGCAGTATCCTCCTAGGGACGCGGACTTTCACTGAAGCTTTCTTT. Its protein is CASSILLGTRTFTEAFF.

This clonotype was observed many times. The genes are TRBV19 and TRBJ1-5; a weak D match, TRBD1 (5 bases). The CDR3 totals 13 residues. Looked up from germline, CDR1 is LNHDA and CDR2 is SQIVND (reference sequence). V was cut by 3 bases and J by 7 bases, with 10 bases left in between. CDR3 residues: CASSMGGRQPQHF. Written as DNA, the CDR3 is TGTGCCAGTAGTATGGGGGGAAGACAGCCCCAGCATTTT.

This clonotype was recorded at least ten times. The rearrangement links TRBV10-2 to TRBJ2-3; 14 bases match TRBD2. CDR3 length: 18 amino acids. CDR1 WSHSY and CDR2 SAAADI come from the germline V gene. Trimming removed 4 bases from V and 0 bases from J; junction bases left unmatched: 6. The CDR3 protein is CASSVGLAGESSTDTQYF. CDR3 in DNA: TGCGCCAGCAGTGTGGGACTAGCGGGGGAGTCTAGCACAGATACGCAGTATTTT.

This clonotype has at least ten counts. The chain joins TRBV12-3 or TRBV12-4 to TRBJ2-5, with 10 positions matching TRBD2. The CDR3 runs to 15 residues. Trimming removed 5 bases from V and 5 bases from J; junction bases left unmatched: 8. The CDR3: CASSISLAGRETQYF. The CDR3, as DNA: TGTGCCAGCAGTATTTCACTAGCGGGAAGGGAGACCCAGTACTTC.

This clonotype has ten or more counts. A junction end diverges from the germline sequence, so it may reflect a read error. The rearrangement joins TRBV4-2 to TRBJ1-6; D may be TRBD1 (5 bases). Looked up from germline, CDR1 is LGHNA and CDR2 is YNFKEQ. The CDR3 is 15 amino acids. CDR3 sequence reads: CASSQDRVYNSPLYF. DNA for the CDR3: TGTGCCAGCAGCCAAGACAGGGTCTATAATTCGCCCCTCTACTTT.

Many counts were recorded for this clonotype. This chain uses TRBV15 with TRBJ1-1; the D is unclear. Germline lookup yields CDR1 LNHNV and CDR2 YYDKDF (reference sequence). The CDR3 runs 14 residues. Trimming took 1 base from V and 3 from J, leaving 9 bases between them. The DNA of the CDR3 is TGTGCCACCAGCAGAGCCACCGCTCACACTGAAGCTTTCTTT. Amino acids: CATSRATAHTEAFF. The variable domain in full, completed from reference TRBV15 and TRBJ1-1, reads DAMVIQNPRYQVTQFGKPVTLSCSQTLNHNVMYWYQQKSSQAPKLLFHYYDKDFNNEADTPDNFQSRRPNTSFCFLDIRSPGLGDTAMYLCATSRATAHTEAFFGQGTRLTVV.

This clonotype is judged medium-sized (0.01 to 0.1%). The chain carries TRBV10-3 and TRBJ2-7, with D perhaps assigned TRBD1 or TRBD2 (5 bases each). The CDR3 length is 18 residues. The germline V gene has CDR1 ENHRY and CDR2 SYGVKD. V was shortened by 1 base and J by 0 bases, with 19 bases between the two germline ends. The CDR3 sequence is CAISEYKVGDPNSYEQYF. CDR3 sequence (DNA): TGTGCCATCAGTGAGTATAAGGTCGGGGACCCAAACTCCTACGAGCAGTACTTC.

This clonotype was observed many times. V gene TRBV10-2 combines with J gene TRBJ2-6; D unresolved. The CDR3 runs to 13 residues. The V gene lost 10 bases and the J gene lost 2 bases, with 9 bases spanning the gap. Germline values: CDR1 WSHSY, CDR2 SAAADI. The CDR3 coding sequence is TGCGCCACTTCGACGACTGGGGCCAACGTCCTGACTTTC. Protein: CATSTTGANVLTF.

This clonotype is medium-sized. The V call is TRBV7-2, the J call TRBJ2-5, with TRBD2 matching over 8 bases. Germline assignment: CDR1 SGHTA and CDR2 FQGNSA. V gave up 4 bases and J gave up 7 bases; unmatched junction bases: 11. This CDR3 has 15 residues. This chain's CDR3 is CASSSPAGGMGTQYF. The CDR3 coding sequence is TGTGCCAGCAGCTCCCCCGCGGGGGGCATGGGGACCCAGTACTTC.